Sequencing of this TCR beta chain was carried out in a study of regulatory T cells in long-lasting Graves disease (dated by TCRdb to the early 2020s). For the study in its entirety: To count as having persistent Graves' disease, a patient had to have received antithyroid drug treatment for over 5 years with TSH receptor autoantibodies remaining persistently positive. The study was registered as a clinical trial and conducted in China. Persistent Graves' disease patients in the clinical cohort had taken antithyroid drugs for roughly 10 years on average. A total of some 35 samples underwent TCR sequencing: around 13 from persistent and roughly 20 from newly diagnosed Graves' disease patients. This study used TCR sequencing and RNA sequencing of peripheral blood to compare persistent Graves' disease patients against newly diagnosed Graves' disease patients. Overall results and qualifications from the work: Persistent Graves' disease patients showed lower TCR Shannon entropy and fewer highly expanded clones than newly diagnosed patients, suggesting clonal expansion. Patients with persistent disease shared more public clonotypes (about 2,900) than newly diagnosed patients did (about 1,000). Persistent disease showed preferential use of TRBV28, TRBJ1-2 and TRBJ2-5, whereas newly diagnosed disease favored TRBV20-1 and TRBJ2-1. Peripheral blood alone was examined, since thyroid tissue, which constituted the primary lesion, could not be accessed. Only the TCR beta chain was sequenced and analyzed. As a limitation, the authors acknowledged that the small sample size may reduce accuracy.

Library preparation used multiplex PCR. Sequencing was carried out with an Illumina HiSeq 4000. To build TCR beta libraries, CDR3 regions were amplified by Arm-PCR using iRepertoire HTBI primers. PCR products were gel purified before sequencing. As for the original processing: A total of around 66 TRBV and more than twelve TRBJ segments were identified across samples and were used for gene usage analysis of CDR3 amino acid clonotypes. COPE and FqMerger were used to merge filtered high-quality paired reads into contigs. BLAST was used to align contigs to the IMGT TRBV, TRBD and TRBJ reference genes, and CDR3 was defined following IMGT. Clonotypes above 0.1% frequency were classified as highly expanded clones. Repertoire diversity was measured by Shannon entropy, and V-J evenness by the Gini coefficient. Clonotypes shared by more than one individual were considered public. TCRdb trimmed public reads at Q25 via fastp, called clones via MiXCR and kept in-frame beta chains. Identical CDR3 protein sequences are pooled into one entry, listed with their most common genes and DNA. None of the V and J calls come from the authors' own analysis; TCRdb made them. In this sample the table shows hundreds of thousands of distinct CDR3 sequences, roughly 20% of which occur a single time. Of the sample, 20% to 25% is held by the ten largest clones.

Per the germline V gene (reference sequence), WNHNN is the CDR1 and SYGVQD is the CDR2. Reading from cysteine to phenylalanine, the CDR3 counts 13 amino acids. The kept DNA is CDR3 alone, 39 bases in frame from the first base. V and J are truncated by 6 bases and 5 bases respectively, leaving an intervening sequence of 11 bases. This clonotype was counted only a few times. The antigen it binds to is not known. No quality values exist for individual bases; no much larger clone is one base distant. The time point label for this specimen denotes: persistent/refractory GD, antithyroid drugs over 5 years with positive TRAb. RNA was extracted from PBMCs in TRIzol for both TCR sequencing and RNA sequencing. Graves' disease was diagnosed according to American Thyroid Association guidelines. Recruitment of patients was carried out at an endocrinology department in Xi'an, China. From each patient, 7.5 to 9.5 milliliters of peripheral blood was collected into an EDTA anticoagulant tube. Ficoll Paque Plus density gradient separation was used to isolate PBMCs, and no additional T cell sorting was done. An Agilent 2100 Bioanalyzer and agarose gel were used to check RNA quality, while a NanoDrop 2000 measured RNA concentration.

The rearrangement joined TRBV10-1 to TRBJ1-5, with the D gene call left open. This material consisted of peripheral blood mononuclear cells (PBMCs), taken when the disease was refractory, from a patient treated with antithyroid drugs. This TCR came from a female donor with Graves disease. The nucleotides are TGCGCCAGCAGCGGGGATCGGGATCAGCCCCAGCATTTT. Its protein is CASSGDRDQPQHF.